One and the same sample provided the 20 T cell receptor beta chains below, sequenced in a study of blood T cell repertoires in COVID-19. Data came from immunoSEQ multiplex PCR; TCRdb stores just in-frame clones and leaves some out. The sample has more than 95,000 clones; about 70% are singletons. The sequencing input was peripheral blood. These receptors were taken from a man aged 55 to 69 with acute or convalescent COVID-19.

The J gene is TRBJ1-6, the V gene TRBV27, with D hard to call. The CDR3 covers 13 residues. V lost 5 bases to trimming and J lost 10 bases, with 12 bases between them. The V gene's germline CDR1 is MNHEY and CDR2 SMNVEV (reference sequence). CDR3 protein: CASSPLRESPLHF. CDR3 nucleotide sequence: TGTGCCAGCAGTCCACTACGGGAGTCACCCCTCCACTTT.

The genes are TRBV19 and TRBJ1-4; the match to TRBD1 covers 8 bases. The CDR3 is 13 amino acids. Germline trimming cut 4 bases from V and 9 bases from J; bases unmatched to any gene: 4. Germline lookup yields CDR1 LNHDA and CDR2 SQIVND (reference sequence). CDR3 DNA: TGTGCCAGTAGTAAGACAGGGGCACAAAAACTGTTTTTT. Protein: CASSKTGAQKLFF.

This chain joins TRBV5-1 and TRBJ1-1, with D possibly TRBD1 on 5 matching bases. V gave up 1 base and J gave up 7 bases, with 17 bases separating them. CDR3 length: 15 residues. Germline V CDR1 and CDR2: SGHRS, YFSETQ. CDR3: CASSLSGLGSGEAFF. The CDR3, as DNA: TGCGCCAGCAGCTTGTCAGGGCTCGGGAGCGGTGAAGCTTTCTTT.

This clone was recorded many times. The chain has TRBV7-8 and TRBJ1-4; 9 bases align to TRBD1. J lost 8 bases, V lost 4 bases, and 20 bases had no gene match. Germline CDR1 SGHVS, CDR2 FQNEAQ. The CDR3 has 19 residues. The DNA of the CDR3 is TGTGCCAGCAGCTCGGAGACCCTATTAGCGGGACAGGGTATCGAAAAACTGTTTTTT. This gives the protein CASSSETLLAGQGIEKLFF.

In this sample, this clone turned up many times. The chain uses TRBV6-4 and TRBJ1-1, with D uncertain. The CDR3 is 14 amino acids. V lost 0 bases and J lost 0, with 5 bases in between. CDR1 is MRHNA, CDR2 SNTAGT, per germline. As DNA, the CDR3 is TGTGCCAGCAGTGACTCGTCCATGAACACTGAAGCTTTCTTT. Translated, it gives CASSDSSMNTEAFF.

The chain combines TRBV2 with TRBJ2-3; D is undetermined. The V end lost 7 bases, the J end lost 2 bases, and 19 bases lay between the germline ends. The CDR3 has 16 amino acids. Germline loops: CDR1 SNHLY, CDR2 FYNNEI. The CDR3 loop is CASTPPDSIPTDTQYF. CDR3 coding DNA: TGTGCCAGCACTCCTCCCGACTCAATTCCCACAGATACGCAGTATTTT. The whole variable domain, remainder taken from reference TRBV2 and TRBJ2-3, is EPEVTQTPSHQVTQMGQEVILRCVPISNHLYFYWYRQILGQKVEFLVSFYNNEISEKSEIFDDQFSVERPDGSNFTLKIRSTKLEDSAMYFCASTPPDSIPTDTQYFGPGTRLTVL.

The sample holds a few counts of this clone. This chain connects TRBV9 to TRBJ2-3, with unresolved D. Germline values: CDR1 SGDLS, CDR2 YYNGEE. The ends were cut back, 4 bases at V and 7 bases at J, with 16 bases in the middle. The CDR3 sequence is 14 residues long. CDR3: CASSPRYLANTQYF. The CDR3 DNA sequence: TGTGCCAGCAGCCCAAGATATTTAGCAAATACGCAGTATTTT.

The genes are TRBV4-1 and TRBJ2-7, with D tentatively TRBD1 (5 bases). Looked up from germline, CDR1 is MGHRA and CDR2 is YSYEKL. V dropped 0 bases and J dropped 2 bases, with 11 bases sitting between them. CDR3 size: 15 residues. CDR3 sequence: CASSQDETVTYEQYF. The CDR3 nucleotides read TGCGCCAGCAGCCAAGATGAGACAGTCACCTACGAGCAGTACTTC.

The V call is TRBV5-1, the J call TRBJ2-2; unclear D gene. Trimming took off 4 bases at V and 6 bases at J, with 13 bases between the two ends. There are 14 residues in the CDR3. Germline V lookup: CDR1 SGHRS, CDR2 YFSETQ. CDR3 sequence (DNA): TGCGCCAGCAGCCCCCAACTCGGTGCCGGGGAGCTGTTTTTT. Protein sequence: CASSPQLGAGELFF.

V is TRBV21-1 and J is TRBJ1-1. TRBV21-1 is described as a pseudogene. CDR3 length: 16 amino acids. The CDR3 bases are TGTGCCAGCAGCAAAGCCGTCGCGAGGGATTTCCCTGAAGCTTTCTTT. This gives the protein CASSKAVARDFPEAFF.

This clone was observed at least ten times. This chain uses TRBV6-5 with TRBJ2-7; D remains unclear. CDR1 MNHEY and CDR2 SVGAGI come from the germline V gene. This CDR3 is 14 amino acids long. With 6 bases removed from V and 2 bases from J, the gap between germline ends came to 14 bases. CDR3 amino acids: CASSRLVGPYEQYF. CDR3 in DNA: TGTGCCAGCAGCCGCCTAGTAGGCCCCTACGAGCAGTACTTC.

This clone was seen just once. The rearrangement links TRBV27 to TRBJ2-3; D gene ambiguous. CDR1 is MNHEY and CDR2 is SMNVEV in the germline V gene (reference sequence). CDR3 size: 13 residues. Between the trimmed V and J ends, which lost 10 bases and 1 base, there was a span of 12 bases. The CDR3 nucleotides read TGTGCCACTCGACACTTTGGCACAGATACGCAGTATTTT. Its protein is CATRHFGTDTQYF.

The chain's CDR3 is CASNPRDKMNTEAFF. In nucleotides, the CDR3 is TGTGCCAGCAACCCACGGGACAAAATGAACACTGAAGCTTTCTTT. V gene TRBV6-5 combines with J gene TRBJ1-1, with TRBD1 as a possible D gene (6 bases). CDR1 and CDR2 (germline): MNHEY, SVGAGI. The ends were cut back, 7 bases at V and 0 bases at J, with 15 bases in the middle. This CDR3 is 15 amino acids long.

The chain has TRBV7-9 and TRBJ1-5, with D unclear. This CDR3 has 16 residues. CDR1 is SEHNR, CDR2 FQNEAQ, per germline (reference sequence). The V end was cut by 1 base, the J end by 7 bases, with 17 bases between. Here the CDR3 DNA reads TGTGCCAGCAGCTTAGGTGGAGGGAGGATGGGCCAGCCCCAGCATTTT. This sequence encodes CASSLGGGRMGQPQHF.

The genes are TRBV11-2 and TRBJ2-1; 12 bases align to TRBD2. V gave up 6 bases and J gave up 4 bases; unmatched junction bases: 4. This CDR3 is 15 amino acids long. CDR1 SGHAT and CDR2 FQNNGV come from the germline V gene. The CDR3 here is CASRETSGGYNEQFF. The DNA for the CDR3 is TGTGCCAGCAGGGAGACTAGCGGGGGATACAATGAGCAGTTCTTC.

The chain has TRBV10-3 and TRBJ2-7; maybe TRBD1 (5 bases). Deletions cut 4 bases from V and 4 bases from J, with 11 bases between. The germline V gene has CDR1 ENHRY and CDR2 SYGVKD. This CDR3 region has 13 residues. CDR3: CAISVDSRYEQYF. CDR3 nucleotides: TGTGCCATCAGTGTAGACAGTCGATACGAGCAGTACTTC.

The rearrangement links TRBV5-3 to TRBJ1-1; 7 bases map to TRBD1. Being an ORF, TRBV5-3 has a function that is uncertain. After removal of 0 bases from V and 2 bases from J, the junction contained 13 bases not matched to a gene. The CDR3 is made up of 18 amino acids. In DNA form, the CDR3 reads TGTGCCAGAAGCTTGGCGACAGGGTCCATAATAGTAAACACTGAAGCTTTCTTT. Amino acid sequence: CARSLATGSIIVNTEAFF.

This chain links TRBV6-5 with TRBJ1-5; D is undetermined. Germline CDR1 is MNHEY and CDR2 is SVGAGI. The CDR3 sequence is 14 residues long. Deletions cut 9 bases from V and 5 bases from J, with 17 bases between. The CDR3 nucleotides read TGTGCCAGTTCGAATCCTGTTGGCTATCAGCCCCAGCATTTT. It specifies CASSNPVGYQPQHF.

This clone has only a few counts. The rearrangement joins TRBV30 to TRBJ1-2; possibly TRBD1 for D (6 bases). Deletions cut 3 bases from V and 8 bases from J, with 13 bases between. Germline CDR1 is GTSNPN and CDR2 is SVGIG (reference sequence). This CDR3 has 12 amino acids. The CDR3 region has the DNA TGTGCCTGGAGCGGCAGAGGGGGAGGCTACACCTTC. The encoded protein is CAWSGRGGGYTF. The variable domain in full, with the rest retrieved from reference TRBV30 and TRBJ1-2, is SQTIHQWPATLVQPVGSPLSLECTVEGTSNPNLYWYRQAAGRGLQLLFYSVGIGQISSEVPQNLSASRPQDRQFILSSKKLLLSDSGFYLCAWSGRGGGYTFGSGTRLTVV.

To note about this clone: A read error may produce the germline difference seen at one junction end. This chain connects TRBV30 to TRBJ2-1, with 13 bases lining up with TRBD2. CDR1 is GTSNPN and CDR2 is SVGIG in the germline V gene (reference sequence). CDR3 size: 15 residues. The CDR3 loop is CARSGGLAGNNEQFF. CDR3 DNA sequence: TGTGCCCGGAGCGGGGGACTAGCGGGAAACAATGAGCAGTTCTTC.